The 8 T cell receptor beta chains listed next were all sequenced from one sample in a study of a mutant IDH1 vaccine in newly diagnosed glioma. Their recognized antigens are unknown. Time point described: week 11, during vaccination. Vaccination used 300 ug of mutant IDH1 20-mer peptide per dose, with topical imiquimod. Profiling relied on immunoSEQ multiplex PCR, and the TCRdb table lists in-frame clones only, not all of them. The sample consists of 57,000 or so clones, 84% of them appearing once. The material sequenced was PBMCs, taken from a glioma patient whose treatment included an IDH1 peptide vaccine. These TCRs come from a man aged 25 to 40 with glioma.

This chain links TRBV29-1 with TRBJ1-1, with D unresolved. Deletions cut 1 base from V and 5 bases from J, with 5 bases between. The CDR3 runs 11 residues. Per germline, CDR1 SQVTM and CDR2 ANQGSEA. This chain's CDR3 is CSVEAGTEAFF. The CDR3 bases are TGCAGCGTTGAAGCCGGAACTGAAGCTTTCTTT.

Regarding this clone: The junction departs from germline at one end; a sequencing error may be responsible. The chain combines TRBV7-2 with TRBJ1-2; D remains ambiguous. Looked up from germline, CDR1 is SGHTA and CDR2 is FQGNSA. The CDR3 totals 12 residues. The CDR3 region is CASRLEESGYTF. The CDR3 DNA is TGTGCCAGCAGATTAGAGGAGAGTGGCTACACCTTC.

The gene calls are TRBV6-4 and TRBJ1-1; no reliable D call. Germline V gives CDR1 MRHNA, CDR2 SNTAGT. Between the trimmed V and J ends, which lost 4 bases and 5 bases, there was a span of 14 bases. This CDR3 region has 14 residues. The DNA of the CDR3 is TGTGCCAGCAGTGCCTCGTTATCTAGAACTGAAGCTTTCTTT. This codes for CASSASLSRTEAFF.

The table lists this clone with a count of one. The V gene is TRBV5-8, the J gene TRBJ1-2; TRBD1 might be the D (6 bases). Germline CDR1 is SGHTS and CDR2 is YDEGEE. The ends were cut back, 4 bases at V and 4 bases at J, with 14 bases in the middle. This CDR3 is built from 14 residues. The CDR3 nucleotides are TGTGCCAGCAGCCTAGCTCAGGGGACCTATGGCTACACCTTC. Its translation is CASSLAQGTYGYTF.

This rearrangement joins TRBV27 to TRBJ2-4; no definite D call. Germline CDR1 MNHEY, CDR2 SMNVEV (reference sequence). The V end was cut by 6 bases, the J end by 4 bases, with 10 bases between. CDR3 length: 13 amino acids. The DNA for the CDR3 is TGTGCCAGCAGCGACCCCATGAAAAACATTCAGTACTTC. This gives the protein CASSDPMKNIQYF.

The CDR3 protein is CASSNSFSSYNEQFF. CDR3 DNA: TGTGCCAGTAGTAACAGCTTTAGCTCCTACAATGAGCAGTTCTTC. This chain connects TRBV19 to TRBJ2-1; D unclear. CDR1 LNHDA and CDR2 SQIVND come from the germline V gene (reference sequence). Trimming removed 4 bases at V and 0 bases at J, with 10 bases between. The CDR3 loop spans 15 amino acids.

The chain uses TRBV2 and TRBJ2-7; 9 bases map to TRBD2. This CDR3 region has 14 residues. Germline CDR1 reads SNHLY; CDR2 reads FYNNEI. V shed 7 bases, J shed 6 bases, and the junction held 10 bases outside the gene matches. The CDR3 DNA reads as TGTGCCAGCATTCGTCTAGCGGGACCGCTCGAGCAGTACTTC. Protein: CASIRLAGPLEQYF.

The CDR3 sequence: CASSQERLAGAGGDTQYF. The CDR3 nucleotides are TGCGCCAGCAGCCAAGAGAGGCTAGCGGGGGCCGGGGGGGATACGCAGTATTTT. The chain employs TRBV4-3 and TRBJ2-3; 10 bases match TRBD2. The trim removed 0 bases at V and 6 bases at J, leaving 12 bases unmatched. Germline values: CDR1 LGHNA, CDR2 YSLEER. The CDR3 sequence is 18 residues long.